The 24 T cell receptor beta chains below all came from one sample that was sequenced in a study of shared clonotypes between healthy human individuals. Sequencing was performed with immunoSEQ multiplex PCR; in TCRdb, only in-frame clones are kept and a portion is missing. Of roughly 810,000 clones listed, about 97% were seen once; the top ten hold about 0.25%. It was CD45RO-negative cells, positively selected for CCR7, that made up naive CD8 cells, with terminally differentiated effector memory CD45RA+ cells excluded. Material: naive CD8+ T cells sorted from blood. All receptors derive from a man aged 25-45 years in good health.

The rearrangement joins TRBV4-1 to TRBJ1-1, with a weak D call TRBD1 (6 bases). Trimming removed 2 bases at V and 6 bases at J, with 13 bases between. The CDR3 sequence is 14 residues long. The V gene's germline CDR1 is MGHRA and CDR2 YSYEKL. CDR3 sequence: CASSQFSGVAEAFF. The CDR3 region has the DNA TGCGCCAGCAGCCAATTTTCAGGGGTCGCTGAAGCTTTCTTT.

The rearrangement links TRBV2 to TRBJ1-3; D perhaps matches TRBD1 (6 bases). The CDR3 has 18 residues. Per the germline V gene, CDR1 is SNHLY and CDR2 is FYNNEI. V gave up 8 bases and J gave up 4 bases, with 27 bases separating them. The CDR3: CASFGRGSSMHSGNTIYF. In nucleotides, the CDR3 is TGTGCCAGCTTCGGCAGGGGCAGCTCAATGCACTCCGGAAACACCATATATTTT. Drawing the rest from reference TRBV2 and TRBJ1-3, the complete variable domain is EPEVTQTPSHQVTQMGQEVILRCVPISNHLYFYWYRQILGQKVEFLVSFYNNEISEKSEIFDDQFSVERPDGSNFTLKIRSTKLEDSAMYFCASFGRGSSMHSGNTIYFGEGSWLTVV.

The chain links TRBV10-3 to TRBJ2-3, with TRBD2 as a possible D gene (5 bases). This CDR3 is built from 19 residues. V was pared by 5 bases and J by 0 bases, with 24 bases between. Germline loops: CDR1 ENHRY, CDR2 SYGVKD. The CDR3 spells CAISPETKRRGSSTDTQYF. In DNA, the CDR3 is TGTGCCATCAGTCCTGAAACTAAGCGGAGAGGGTCTAGCACAGATACGCAGTATTTT.

J is TRBJ2-1 and V is TRBV29-1; TRBD2 agrees at 13 bases. The CDR3 runs 15 residues. CDR1 is SQVTM and CDR2 is ANQGSEA in the germline V gene. Unmatched junction bases numbered 12, after V lost 7 bases and J lost 9 bases. The CDR3 loop reads CSASVTSGRSGEQFF. CDR3 nucleotides: TGCAGCGCCAGCGTGACTAGCGGGAGGTCCGGTGAGCAGTTCTTC.

The rearrangement links TRBV7-9 to TRBJ2-7, with D maybe TRBD2 (6 bases). Trimming pared 4 bases from V and 5 bases from J, leaving 18 bases between. This CDR3 has 15 amino acids. Germline CDR1 SEHNR, CDR2 FQNEAQ (reference sequence). CDR3 sequence: CASSSSEWGVNEQYF. CDR3 in DNA: TGTGCCAGCAGCTCCAGCGAGTGGGGGGTTAACGAGCAGTACTTC.

The chain combines TRBV9 with TRBJ2-5; 8 nucleotides match TRBD2. The trim removed 0 bases at V and 5 bases at J, leaving 6 bases unmatched. This CDR3 spans 15 amino acids. Germline-derived CDR1 and CDR2 are SGDLS and YYNGEE. The CDR3 spells CASSVDNGRGETQYF. In nucleotides, the CDR3 is TGTGCCAGCAGCGTAGACAACGGGAGGGGTGAGACCCAGTACTTC. Based on the CDR3 plus reference TRBV9 and TRBJ2-5, the full variable domain is DSGVTQTPKHLITATGQRVTLRCSPRSGDLSVYWYQQSLDQGLQFLIQYYNGEERAKGNILERFSAQQFPDLHSELNLSSLELGDSALYFCASSVDNGRGETQYFGPGTRLLVL.

The chain links TRBV19 to TRBJ1-5; the D is unclear. The V and J ends lost 2 bases and 7 bases respectively, with 12 bases between them. CDR3 size: 14 residues. Germline V CDR1 and CDR2: LNHDA, SQIVND (reference sequence). DNA of the CDR3: TGTGCCAGTAGTATACCCGGGTTAGTCCAGCCCCAGCATTTT. It translates to CASSIPGLVQPQHF.

V usage is TRBV9 and J usage is TRBJ2-7; 9 positions agree with TRBD1. After removal of 4 bases from V and 7 bases from J, the junction contained 15 bases not matched to a gene. The length of the CDR3 is 16 residues. Germline V gives CDR1 SGDLS, CDR2 YYNGEE. The CDR3 DNA is TGTGCCAGCAGCCCTAGAACCGGGACAGGGTCAGGGGAGCAGTACTTC. Its translation: CASSPRTGTGSGEQYF.

This rearrangement joins TRBV5-1 to TRBJ1-4; D is perhaps TRBD1 (5 bases). The CDR3 totals 18 residues. Germline V gene lookup returns CDR1 SGHRS and CDR2 YFSETQ. V was shortened by 0 bases and J by 0 bases, with 15 bases between the two germline ends. CDR3 sequence (DNA): TGCGCCAGCAGCTTGGAGGAAGGGGTGGGAGCAACTAATGAAAAACTGTTTTTT. It yields the protein CASSLEEGVGATNEKLFF.

Notes on this clone: Other DNA sequences from this sample encode an identical CDR3 as well. V gene TRBV7-9 combines with J gene TRBJ2-7; possible D gene TRBD1, 5 bases. Trimming cost V 5 bases and J 1 base, with 9 bases left between them. The CDR3 extends over 13 amino acids. From germline, CDR1 is SEHNR and CDR2 FQNEAQ (reference sequence). CDR3 DNA sequence: TGTGCCAGCAGCCCCCCAGGGTCCTACGAGCAGTACTTC. It codes for CASSPPGSYEQYF.

V is TRBV27 and J is TRBJ2-1; D is possibly TRBD1 or TRBD2 (5 bases each). Per the germline V gene, CDR1 is MNHEY and CDR2 is SMNVEV (reference sequence). The CDR3 extends over 17 amino acids. Trimming removed 4 bases from V and 2 bases from J, with 18 bases in between. The CDR3 nucleotides are TGTGCCAGCAGTTCCCCAGGTAAAGGGGAGCCCTACAATGAGCAGTTCTTC. Translated: CASSSPGKGEPYNEQFF.

The V gene is TRBV7-9, the J gene TRBJ1-1, with 9 positions matching TRBD1. Germline V gene lookup returns CDR1 SEHNR and CDR2 FQNEAQ (reference sequence). Unmatched junction bases numbered 3, after V lost 5 bases and J lost 2 bases. The CDR3 has 14 amino acids. The CDR3 sequence is CASSMGQGNTEAFF. DNA of the CDR3: TGTGCCAGCAGCATGGGACAGGGTAACACTGAAGCTTTCTTT.

About this clone: Other DNA sequences in the same sample also yield this CDR3. For the CDR3, the DNA is TGTGCCAGCAGCTCCGACCGTAACGAGCAGTTCTTC. Translated, it gives CASSSDRNEQFF. The gene calls are TRBV7-9 and TRBJ2-1; D gene uncertain. The germline gives CDR1 SEHNR, CDR2 FQNEAQ (reference sequence). Trimming shortened V by 4 bases and J by 10 bases, and 11 bases separated the two germline ends. The CDR3 consists of 12 residues.

This rearrangement joins TRBV7-9 to TRBJ2-7; tentatively, D is TRBD1 (6 bases). Germline V gives CDR1 SEHNR, CDR2 FQNEAQ (reference sequence). The CDR3 spans 14 residues. The germline V and J ends were trimmed by 5 bases and 2 bases, with 13 bases remaining between them. The CDR3 protein is CASSPRGHPYEQYF. As DNA, the CDR3 is TGTGCCAGCAGCCCCAGGGGACACCCCTACGAGCAGTACTTC.

The rearrangement uses TRBV7-7 and TRBJ1-5; a possible D gene is TRBD1 (6 bases). Germline V gene lookup returns CDR1 SSHAT and CDR2 FNYEAQ (reference sequence). V was pared by 6 bases and J by 3 bases, with 9 bases between. This CDR3 comprises 13 residues. The chain's CDR3 is CASSTGLNQPQHF. Here the CDR3 DNA reads TGTGCCAGCAGTACAGGGCTCAATCAGCCCCAGCATTTT. Together with reference TRBV7-7 and TRBJ1-5, the CDR3 gives the full variable domain: GAGVSQSPRYKVTKRGQDVTLRCDPISSHATLYWYQQALGQGPEFLTYFNYEAQPDKSGLPSDRFSAERPEGSISTLTIQRTEQRDSAMYRCASSTGLNQPQHFGDGTRLSIL.

This chain links TRBV7-2 with TRBJ2-3, with D perhaps matching TRBD2 (6 bases). Trimming pared 0 bases from V and 3 bases from J, leaving 13 bases between. Germline V gene lookup returns CDR1 SGHTA and CDR2 FQGNSA. This CDR3 is 16 amino acids long. The CDR3 sequence: CASSLAPGDSTDTQYF. CDR3 coding DNA: TGTGCCAGCAGCTTAGCTCCGGGAGATTCTACAGATACGCAGTATTTT.

This clone was recorded once. Different DNA sequences within this sample yield the same CDR3. The chain couples TRBV5-1 to TRBJ2-1; 11 nucleotides agree with TRBD2. This CDR3 is 15 amino acids long. Trimming at V came to 0 bases and at J to 5 bases, leaving 1 base not matched to a gene. Germline assignment: CDR1 SGHRS and CDR2 YFSETQ. Here the CDR3 DNA reads TGCGCCAGCAGCTTGGGACTAGCGGGAAACAATGAGCAGTTCTTC. Encoded protein: CASSLGLAGNNEQFF.

This clone appeared once. The chain carries TRBV28 and TRBJ1-5; no clear D. The germline CDR1 and CDR2 sequences are MDHEN and SYDVKM. V was shortened by 5 bases and J by 0 bases, with 11 bases between the two germline ends. The CDR3 covers 15 residues. CDR3 in DNA: TGTGCCAGCAGTCTGGACGGAAATAGCAATCAGCCCCAGCATTTT. It specifies CASSLDGNSNQPQHF.

The chain is built from TRBV5-4 and TRBJ2-7; D uncertain. V lost 0 bases, J lost 3 bases, and 4 bases lay in between. The length of the CDR3 is 12 residues. Germline loops: CDR1 SGHNT, CDR2 YYREEE (reference sequence). The CDR3 sequence is CASSLADYEQYF. DNA of the CDR3: TGTGCCAGCAGCTTGGCGGACTACGAGCAGTACTTC. The entire variable domain, with the rest obtained from reference TRBV5-4 and TRBJ2-7, is as follows: ETGVTQSPTHLIKTRGQQVTLRCSSQSGHNTVSWYQQALGQGPQFIFQYYREEENGRGNFPPRFSGLQFPNYSSELNVNALELDDSALYLCASSLADYEQYFGPGTRLTVT.

Worth noting for this clone: The same CDR3 arises from other DNA sequences in this sample as well. This chain joins TRBV2 and TRBJ2-1; D is uncertain. Trimming left V 1 base short and J 9 bases short, with 4 bases between. CDR1 and CDR2 from the germline V gene are SNHLY and FYNNEI. CDR3 length equals 11 residues. Here the CDR3 reads CASSEGGEQFF. In DNA, the CDR3 is TGTGCCAGCAGTGAAGGGGGTGAGCAGTTCTTC.

The chain employs TRBV29-1 and TRBJ2-7; possibly TRBD1 for D (8 bases). The V and J ends lost 7 bases and 6 bases respectively, with 19 bases between them. Germline-derived CDR1 and CDR2 are SQVTM and ANQGSEA. The CDR3 sequence is 13 residues long. CDR3 protein: CSAQAGGGGEQYF. DNA for the CDR3: TGCAGCGCCCAGGCAGGGGGCGGGGGCGAGCAGTACTTC.

This clone was found a few times. This chain uses TRBV7-2 with TRBJ1-1; D is unclear. The CDR3 contains 15 residues. V shed 5 bases and J shed 4 bases, with 17 bases lying between them. Germline-derived CDR1 and CDR2 are SGHTA and FQGNSA. The CDR3 DNA follows: TGTGCCAGCAGCCCAAACAGTCGTGTCGCCACTGAAGCTTTCTTT. This codes for CASSPNSRVATEAFF.

A word on this clone: The same CDR3 can be traced to other DNA sequences in this sample. The V and J genes are TRBV27 and TRBJ2-7; TRBD1 matches 7 bases. V was pared by 5 bases and J by 4 bases, with 5 bases of the junction left unmatched. The CDR3 loop spans 13 amino acids. CDR1 MNHEY and CDR2 SMNVEV come from the germline V gene (reference sequence). Here the CDR3 DNA reads TGTGCCAGCAGTCCTGGACAGGTTTACGAGCAGTACTTC. Translation gives CASSPGQVYEQYF.

This clone was recorded only once. The V and J genes are TRBV29-1 and TRBJ2-7; D might be TRBD2 (5 bases). The CDR3 has 14 amino acids. Per the germline V gene, CDR1 is SQVTM and CDR2 is ANQGSEA. V was pared by 7 bases and J by 5 bases, with 21 bases between. CDR3 residues: CSAEGSPLGDEQYF. The CDR3 coding sequence is TGCAGCGCCGAGGGCTCTCCCCTCGGCGACGAGCAGTACTTC.